This passage covers 15 T cell receptor beta chains from one sample sequenced in a study of circulating and synovial CD4+ cells in juvenile arthritis. The protocol was immunoSEQ multiplex PCR, while the TCRdb copy is restricted to in-frame clones and leaves out a portion. This table has about 33,000 clones, nearly 95% appearing once. The sequencing input was CD4+ T cells from blood. Every receptor here comes from a human donor with juvenile idiopathic arthritis.

This chain connects TRBV5-1 to TRBJ2-7, with no clear D. CDR3 length: 13 residues. V was shortened by 4 bases and J by 3 bases, with 11 bases between the two germline ends. Germline values: CDR1 SGHRS, CDR2 YFSETQ. The CDR3: CASSRYALYEQYF. The DNA for the CDR3 is TGCGCCAGCAGCCGCTATGCCCTCTACGAGCAGTACTTC.

This chain joins TRBV11-2 and TRBJ1-3; TRBD1 is a possible D gene (6 bases). CDR1 is SGHAT and CDR2 is FQNNGV in the germline V gene. V shed 1 base and J shed 0 bases, with 13 bases lying between them. This CDR3 contains 17 residues. CDR3 DNA sequence: TGTGCCAGCAGCTTAGTCATGCAGGGGAGCTCTGGAAACACCATATATTTT. It translates to CASSLVMQGSSGNTIYF.

This chain connects TRBV11-2 to TRBJ2-1; D perhaps matches TRBD2 (6 bases). Trimming took off 5 bases at V and 3 bases at J, with 14 bases between the two ends. CDR1 is SGHAT and CDR2 is FQNNGV in the germline V gene. The CDR3 runs to 15 residues. DNA for the CDR3: TGTGCCAGCAGCCGATCAGGAGGGCTCTACAATGAGCAGTTCTTC. Encoded protein: CASSRSGGLYNEQFF.

The chain joins TRBV25-1 to TRBJ2-2; D unclear. V was pared by 6 bases and J by 6 bases, with 8 bases between. This CDR3 has 12 residues. Germline CDR1 reads MGHDK; CDR2 reads SYGVNS. The CDR3 loop is CASRVVAGELFF. The CDR3 region has the DNA TGTGCCAGCAGAGTAGTAGCCGGGGAGCTGTTTTTT.

The V call is TRBV20-1, the J call TRBJ1-1; D not resolved. CDR3 length: 10 amino acids. V was cut by 3 bases and J by 7 bases, with 6 bases left in between. Germline V gives CDR1 DFQATT, CDR2 SNEGSKA (reference sequence). CDR3 residues: CSARGGEAFF. Here the CDR3 DNA reads TGCAGTGCTAGGGGAGGTGAAGCTTTCTTT.

The genes are TRBV28 and TRBJ2-7, with 10 nucleotides matching TRBD2. This CDR3 has 15 amino acids. After removal of 6 bases from V and 3 bases from J, the junction contained 8 bases not matched to a gene. Germline-derived CDR1 and CDR2 are MDHEN and SYDVKM. CDR3 residues: CASSPRTSGYYEQYF. Written as DNA, the CDR3 is TGTGCCAGCAGCCCCCGGACTAGCGGCTACTACGAGCAGTACTTC.

The chain has TRBV6-1 and TRBJ2-6, with 7 positions matching TRBD1. Germline V CDR1 and CDR2: MNHNS, SASEGT. With 2 bases clipped from V and 10 bases from J, the junction kept 5 bases outside the gene matches. The CDR3 covers 14 residues. The CDR3 bases are TGTGCCAGCAGTGAAACAGGGGTGAGGAACGTCCTGACTTTC. It codes for CASSETGVRNVLTF.

Remarks on this clone: Within the sample, other DNA sequences also encode this same CDR3. This chain uses TRBV19 with TRBJ2-2; D perhaps matches TRBD1 (5 bases). Germline lookup yields CDR1 LNHDA and CDR2 SQIVND (reference sequence). Trimming took 0 bases from V and 5 from J, leaving 7 bases between them. The CDR3 extends over 14 amino acids. DNA of the CDR3: TGTGCCAGTAGTATAGATAGGGGAACCGGGGAGCTGTTTTTT. Translated: CASSIDRGTGELFF.

The chain employs TRBV4-1 and TRBJ2-1; 7 bases are shared with TRBD2. Per germline, CDR1 MGHRA and CDR2 YSYEKL. V gave up 0 bases and J gave up 3 bases; unmatched junction bases: 5. The CDR3 runs to 16 residues. The CDR3 region has the DNA TGCGCCAGCAGCCAAGATTGGCGGGGGAGCTACAATGAGCAGTTCTTC. Protein sequence: CASSQDWRGSYNEQFF.

The V call is TRBV7-2, the J call TRBJ1-1; TRBD1 aligns across 10 bases. The germline CDR1 and CDR2 sequences are SGHTA and FQGNSA. Trimming took 5 bases from V and 6 from J; bases not matched to a gene: 21. This CDR3 has 19 amino acids. This CDR3 is CASSARGTGATLLDSEAFF. The CDR3 coding sequence is TGTGCCAGCAGCGCCCGGGGGACAGGGGCGACTCTACTGGACTCTGAAGCTTTCTTT.

As DNA, the CDR3 is TGTGCCAGCAGCTTAGATATCAGGGACAGGGGACATAGTGAGCAGTTCTTC. Its protein is CASSLDIRDRGHSEQFF. This chain uses TRBV7-9 with TRBJ2-1; 10 bases fit TRBD1. The V gene's germline CDR1 is SEHNR and CDR2 FQNEAQ (reference sequence). V shed 1 base and J 9 bases; nucleotides not matched to a gene: 12. The CDR3 has 17 amino acids. Looking up the rest from reference TRBV7-9 and TRBJ2-1 gives the full variable domain: DTGVSQNPRHKITKRGQNVTFRCDPISEHNRLYWYRQTLGQGPEFLTYFQNEAQLEKSRLLSDRFSAERPKGSFSTLEIQRTEQGDSAMYLCASSLDIRDRGHSEQFFGPGTRLTVL.

The V and J genes are TRBV6-1 and TRBJ1-5, with 10 positions matching TRBD1. Germline V gives CDR1 MNHNS, CDR2 SASEGT. This CDR3 region has 14 residues. The V gene end was trimmed by 6 bases and the J gene end by 5 bases; junction bases not matched to a gene: 4. The CDR3 coding sequence is TGTGCCAGCAGGGCCGGGACAGGGGATCAGCCCCAGCATTTT. Translation gives CASRAGTGDQPQHF.

The V and J genes are TRBV25-1 and TRBJ2-5; TRBD2 agrees at 7 bases. V was pared by 4 bases and J by 11 bases, with 10 bases of the junction left unmatched. Germline V gives CDR1 MGHDK, CDR2 SYGVNS. This CDR3 comprises 13 residues. CDR3 loop: CASSGIAGPEQYF. In DNA form, the CDR3 reads TGTGCCAGCAGTGGGATAGCGGGTCCTGAGCAGTACTTC. The full variable domain, in which reference TRBV25-1 and TRBJ2-5 provide the parts outside the CDR3, is EADIYQTPRYLVIGTGKKITLECSQTMGHDKMYWYQQDPGMELHLIHYSYGVNSTEKGDLSSESTVSRIRTEHFPLTLESARPSHTSQYLCASSGIAGPEQYFGPGTRLLVL.

V is TRBV19 and J is TRBJ1-2, with 8 bases that match TRBD1. There are 14 residues in the CDR3. V lost 6 bases and J lost 5; bases outside the gene matches: 8. Per germline, CDR1 LNHDA and CDR2 SQIVND (reference sequence). CDR3 region: CASRDNRGIYGYTF. The CDR3 DNA follows: TGTGCCAGTAGGGATAACAGGGGGATTTATGGCTACACCTTC.

J is TRBJ2-7 and V is TRBV7-2, with D possibly TRBD1 on 5 matching bases. V was trimmed by 2 bases and J by 3 bases, leaving 11 bases between them. Germline loops: CDR1 SGHTA, CDR2 FQGNSA. The CDR3 has 14 amino acids. CDR3 DNA sequence: TGTGCCAGCAGCTTACAGGGCGGAGACTACGAGCAGTACTTC. As protein: CASSLQGGDYEQYF. The variable domain in full, completed from reference TRBV7-2 and TRBJ2-7, reads GAGVSQSPSNKVTEKGKDVELRCDPISGHTALYWYRQSLGQGLEFLIYFQGNSAPDKSGLPSDRFSAERTGGSVSTLTIQRTQQEDSAVYLCASSLQGGDYEQYFGPGTRLTVT.